This T cell receptor beta chain is drawn from a study of shared clonotypes between healthy human individuals. Whole-study context: CD4 naive cells filled three plates per donor, CD4 memory three, CD8 naive two and CD8 memory one.

Overall study findings and caveats: Estimated richness values were generally larger in naive subsets than in memory subsets.

CDR3 length equals 17 residues. V was shortened by 2 bases and J by 0 bases, with 14 bases between the two germline ends. Germline lookup yields CDR1 MGHRA and CDR2 YSYEKL. As concerns this clone: Its antigen is unidentified.

Here immunoSEQ multiplex PCR was the method, and the copy in TCRdb shows in-frame clones only, minus some. The repertoire holds 2 million to 2.5 million clones, with approximately 90% as singletons. The chain recombines TRBV4-1 with TRBJ2-4, with D perhaps TRBD1 (5 bases). The sequence derives from a man aged 18 to 30 in good health. Some clones in this sample may be carry-over from other donors' samples. The sequenced sample was naive CD4+ T cells from PBMCs. As for subset: CD45RA+ positively selected. The CDR3, as DNA: TGCGCCAGCAGCCAACTGGTGGGCAGGGTAGCCAAAAACATTCAGTACTTC. Amino acid sequence: CASSQLVGRVAKNIQYF.